These 23 T cell receptor beta chains share one sample of origin, sequenced in a study of tissue T cells after allogeneic stem cell transplantation. The method was immunoSEQ multiplex PCR; TCRdb's version includes in-frame clones alone and lacks a portion of them. The sample has around 590 clones, about three fifths seen once; the top ten hold 65%. Sequencing used lymph node tissue, obtained at autopsy. Every receptor here comes from a female patient aged 35-70 years with steroid-refractory graft-versus-host disease after an allogeneic stem cell transplant. Some T cells may trace back to the graft donor.

This clone was counted between two and nine times. This rearrangement joins TRBV2 to TRBJ2-1; 8 bases line up with TRBD2. The CDR3 runs to 13 residues. CDR1 and CDR2 (germline): SNHLY, FYNNEI. After removal of 7 bases from V and 8 bases from J, the junction contained 7 bases not matched to a gene. CDR3 sequence (DNA): TGTGCCAGCATACAGCGGGAGTTGTATGAGCAGTTCTTC. Its translation is CASIQRELYEQFF.

The chain employs TRBV4-2 and TRBJ1-1; D is ambiguous. The germline V gene encodes CDR1 LGHNA and CDR2 YNFKEQ. Trimming took off 1 base at V and 3 bases at J, with 12 bases between the two ends. This CDR3 comprises 15 residues. CDR3 protein: CASSQGVFGDTEAFF. CDR3 in DNA: TGTGCCAGCAGCCAAGGGGTATTTGGCGACACTGAAGCTTTCTTT.

This chain links TRBV7-9 with TRBJ1-3; TRBD1 is a possible D gene (6 bases). The CDR3 consists of 16 residues. Trimming shortened V by 5 bases and J by 0 bases, and 14 bases separated the two germline ends. The germline V gene encodes CDR1 SEHNR and CDR2 FQNEAQ (reference sequence). CDR3: CASSAQGSYSGNTIYF. In DNA, the CDR3 is TGTGCCAGCAGCGCCCAGGGGTCGTACTCTGGAAACACCATATATTTT.

This chain links TRBV11-2 with TRBJ1-1; no clear D. CDR1 is SGHAT and CDR2 is FQNNGV in the germline V gene. V lost 0 bases, J lost 0 bases, and 8 bases lay in between. The length of the CDR3 is 15 residues. CDR3 in DNA: TGTGCCAGCAGCTTAGATGAACGGCTGAACACTGAAGCTTTCTTT. Its translation: CASSLDERLNTEAFF. The full variable domain, completed using reference TRBV11-2 and TRBJ1-1, is EAGVAQSPRYKIIEKRQSVAFWCNPISGHATLYWYQQILGQGPKLLIQFQNNGVVDDSQLPKDRFSAERLKGVDSTLKIQPAKLEDSAVYLCASSLDERLNTEAFFGQGTRLTVV.

This clone was detected a few times. The chain carries TRBV19 and TRBJ2-7; weak D call: TRBD2 (6 bases). The CDR3 has 17 amino acids. Germline V gene sequence: CDR1 LNHDA, CDR2 SQIVND (reference sequence). Between the trimmed V and J ends, which lost 1 base and 0 bases, there was a span of 16 bases. The CDR3 sequence is CASSIALPGLDSYEQYF. Written as DNA, the CDR3 is TGTGCCAGTAGTATAGCCCTCCCGGGACTGGACTCCTACGAGCAGTACTTC.

By sample fraction, this clone is large. The rearrangement uses TRBV6-6 and TRBJ1-5; D not resolved. Germline CDR1 and CDR2: MNHNY and SVGAGI (reference sequence). The CDR3 length is 15 residues. V lost 1 base to trimming and J lost 1 base, with 8 bases between them. The CDR3 region is CASSYLVLSNQPQHF. CDR3 DNA: TGTGCCAGCAGTTACTTGGTGTTAAGCAATCAGCCCCAGCATTTT.

This clone appeared a few times. J is TRBJ2-3 and V is TRBV5-1; D unclear. Trimming pared 2 bases from V and 3 bases from J, leaving 13 bases between. Germline assignment: CDR1 SGHRS and CDR2 YFSETQ. The CDR3 spans 15 residues. This chain's CDR3 is CASSLVPFPTDTQYF. CDR3 nucleotides: TGCGCCAGCAGCTTAGTCCCCTTCCCGACAGATACGCAGTATTTT. Looking up the rest from reference TRBV5-1 and TRBJ2-3 gives the full variable domain: KAGVTQTPRYLIKTRGQQVTLSCSPISGHRSVSWYQQTPGQGLQFLFEYFSETQRNKGNFPGRFSGRQFSNSRSEMNVSTLELGDSALYLCASSLVPFPTDTQYFGPGTRLTVL.

This clone was found a few times. The rearrangement uses TRBV5-1 and TRBJ2-2; D gene unclear. V lost 4 bases, J lost 5 bases, and 6 bases lay in between. The CDR3 contains 12 residues. Germline CDR1 reads SGHRS; CDR2 reads YFSETQ. CDR3 bases: TGCGCCAGCAGCCCAATTACCGGGGAGCTGTTTTTT. As protein: CASSPITGELFF.

V usage is TRBV11-2 and J usage is TRBJ1-3; D gene ambiguous. CDR1 and CDR2 from the germline V gene are SGHAT and FQNNGV. This CDR3 is 14 amino acids long. The V gene lost 5 bases and the J gene lost 0 bases, with 8 bases spanning the gap. DNA of the CDR3: TGTGCCAGCAGCGCATACAGCTCTGGAAACACCATATATTTT. Translating it yields CASSAYSSGNTIYF.

The gene calls are TRBV7-2 and TRBJ2-1, with D possibly being TRBD1 or TRBD2 (5 bases each). The CDR3 loop spans 12 amino acids. Germline V gene data show CDR1 as SGHTA and CDR2 as FQGNSA. Trimming took 3 bases from V and 9 from J, leaving 9 bases between them. CDR3 nucleotides: TGTGCCAGCAGCTTTCAGAGGGGTGAGCAGTTCTTC. Translation: CASSFQRGEQFF.

Only a few counts were recorded for this clone. The chain uses TRBV10-3 and TRBJ1-2; D unresolved. Trimming shortened V by 3 bases and J by 5 bases, and 10 bases separated the two germline ends. This CDR3 has 13 residues. Germline CDR1 reads ENHRY; CDR2 reads SYGVKD. The CDR3 sequence: CAISDSRGYGYTF. The DNA of the CDR3 is TGTGCCATCAGTGACTCCCGGGGTTATGGCTACACCTTC.

This chain uses TRBV9 with TRBJ2-4; tentatively, D is TRBD2 (5 bases). Germline V gives CDR1 SGDLS, CDR2 YYNGEE. Between the trimmed V and J ends, which lost 4 bases and 4 bases, there was a span of 9 bases. This CDR3 contains 13 residues. The CDR3 loop reads CASSPGGKNIQYF. CDR3 DNA sequence: TGTGCCAGCAGCCCAGGAGGAAAAAACATTCAGTACTTC.

V and J are TRBV5-1 and TRBJ2-5; a weak D match, TRBD2 (7 bases). Per germline, CDR1 SGHRS and CDR2 YFSETQ. V lost 4 bases to trimming and J lost 5 bases, with 15 bases between them. CDR3 size: 14 residues. CDR3 nucleotide sequence: TGCGCCAGCAGCGGTGGGGGGGCGCATGAGACCCAGTACTTC. The encoded protein is CASSGGGAHETQYF.

The V and J genes are TRBV11-2 and TRBJ2-7; D uncertain. The CDR3 contains 12 residues. V was clipped by 4 bases and J by 1 base, with 5 bases between them. Germline CDR1 and CDR2: SGHAT and FQNNGV. CDR3 DNA: TGTGCCAGCAGCTATGCTTCCTACGAGCAGTACTTC. This translates into CASSYASYEQYF. The complete variable domain, with remaining parts taken from reference TRBV11-2 and TRBJ2-7, reads EAGVAQSPRYKIIEKRQSVAFWCNPISGHATLYWYQQILGQGPKLLIQFQNNGVVDDSQLPKDRFSAERLKGVDSTLKIQPAKLEDSAVYLCASSYASYEQYFGPGTRLTVT.

V is TRBV2 and J is TRBJ2-2; D is perhaps TRBD1 or TRBD2 (5 bases each). Trimming removed 2 bases at V and 3 bases at J, with 10 bases between. The germline V gene has CDR1 SNHLY and CDR2 FYNNEI. This CDR3 comprises 15 residues. DNA of the CDR3: TGTGCCAGCAGTGAATCGGGACCCTACACCGGGGAGCTGTTTTTT. Its translation is CASSESGPYTGELFF.

V gene TRBV7-2 combines with J gene TRBJ2-1; 15 nucleotides align to TRBD2. This CDR3 has 17 residues. J lost 10 bases, V lost 2 bases, and 9 bases had no gene match. Germline CDR1 SGHTA, CDR2 FQGNSA. The CDR3 region has the DNA TGTGCCAGCAGCTTAAACGGACTAGCGGGGGGGCCGGGAGAGCAGTTCTTC. This codes for CASSLNGLAGGPGEQFF.

This sequence joins TRBV19 and TRBJ2-7; 10 positions agree with TRBD2. Germline V gene sequence: CDR1 LNHDA, CDR2 SQIVND (reference sequence). The CDR3 is 15 residues long. Losses at the gene ends were 5 bases for V and 6 bases for J; bases not matched to a gene: 10. CDR3 amino acids: CASSPGLAALSEQYF. The CDR3 bases are TGTGCCAGTAGTCCAGGACTAGCGGCCCTCTCCGAGCAGTACTTC.

This clone has only a few counts. As DNA, the CDR3 is TGTGCCAGCAGCTTAGGGGGCGGGGTACCCAATCAGCCCCAGCATTTT. Its protein is CASSLGGGVPNQPQHF. The chain links TRBV7-2 to TRBJ1-5; a possible D gene is TRBD1 (5 bases). CDR1 is SGHTA and CDR2 is FQGNSA in the germline V gene. Trimming pared 1 base from V and 3 bases from J, leaving 13 bases between. The CDR3 covers 16 residues.

This rearrangement joins TRBV3-1 (or the pseudogene TRBV3-2) to TRBJ2-3, with no clear D. CDR3 size: 14 residues. The V end was cut by 3 bases, the J end by 2 bases, with 9 bases between. Germline V lookup: CDR1 LGHDT, CDR2 YNNKEL (reference sequence). For the CDR3, the DNA is TGTGCCAGCAGCCACCACACGCCCACAGATACGCAGTATTTT. Amino acid sequence: CASSHHTPTDTQYF.

The chain combines TRBV5-1 with TRBJ1-1, with a possible D match to TRBD1 (6 bases). Germline V gives CDR1 SGHRS, CDR2 YFSETQ. V was clipped by 4 bases and J by 8 bases, with 9 bases between them. The CDR3 consists of 11 residues. CDR3 coding DNA: TGCGCCAGCAGCCTAGACAGGGAAGCTTTCTTT. It yields the protein CASSLDREAFF.

This clone appeared a few times. V and J are TRBV4-2 and TRBJ2-7; possible D gene TRBD2, 6 bases. In germline, CDR1 is LGHNA, CDR2 YNFKEQ. V dropped 0 bases and J dropped 3 bases, with 21 bases sitting between them. The CDR3 totals 18 residues. CDR3 amino acids: CASSQDLFWGGFSYEQYF. CDR3 bases: TGTGCCAGCAGCCAAGATCTTTTTTGGGGAGGCTTTAGCTACGAGCAGTACTTC.

This chain connects TRBV24-1 to TRBJ2-2; a possible D gene is TRBD1 (7 bases). This CDR3 is 15 amino acids long. The germline V and J ends were trimmed by 3 bases and 6 bases, with 13 bases remaining between them. Germline CDR1 KGHDR, CDR2 SFDVKD. Written as DNA, the CDR3 is TGTGCCACCAGTGATGTTGGCAGGGGGGCCGGGGAGCTGTTTTTT. Residues: CATSDVGRGAGELFF.

The chain links TRBV9 to TRBJ1-4; D is undetermined. Looked up from germline, CDR1 is SGDLS and CDR2 is YYNGEE. The V end was cut by 4 bases, the J end by 0 bases, with 10 bases between. The CDR3 loop spans 15 amino acids. As DNA, the CDR3 is TGTGCCAGCAGCTTTGGGTCTGCAACTAATGAAAAACTGTTTTTT. Protein sequence: CASSFGSATNEKLFF. Full variable domain (rest looked up from reference TRBV9 and TRBJ1-4): DSGVTQTPKHLITATGQRVTLRCSPRSGDLSVYWYQQSLDQGLQFLIQYYNGEERAKGNILERFSAQQFPDLHSELNLSSLELGDSALYFCASSFGSATNEKLFFGSGTQLSVL.